Each of the 30 T cell receptor beta chains below was sequenced from the same sample in a study of cytomegalovirus exposure and HLA in healthy donors. The PCR employed 60 Vbeta primers together with 13 Jbeta primers. Clones were sequenced by immunoSEQ multiplex PCR, and TCRdb holds only the in-frame ones, with some missing. Of 150,000 or so clones detected, over 60% appear once; the ten largest clones hold around 0.96%. Sequencing was done on a sample of PBMCs. All receptors derive from a woman aged 50 to 65 in good health and CMV-seropositive.

The chain uses TRBV4-1 and TRBJ2-3, with 9 bases fitting TRBD2. Germline CDR1 MGHRA, CDR2 YSYEKL. The CDR3 has 17 amino acids. J was trimmed by 4 bases and V by 1 base; bases with no gene match: 9. CDR3 in DNA: TGCGCCAGCAGCCAAGGAATCGCGGGGGGGCGAGCAGATACGCAGTATTTT. It encodes CASSQGIAGGRADTQYF.

V is TRBV27 and J is TRBJ1-1, with D possibly TRBD1 on 6 matching bases. Trimming left V 4 bases short and J 2 bases short, with 8 bases between. Germline CDR1 reads MNHEY; CDR2 reads SMNVEV (reference sequence). The CDR3 spans 13 residues. The CDR3 DNA follows: TGTGCCAGCAGTTCAGGGGTTAACACTGAAGCTTTCTTT. Encoded protein: CASSSGVNTEAFF.

The chain recombines TRBV4-1 with TRBJ2-1; TRBD2 matches 13 bases. CDR3 length: 16 amino acids. V lost 4 bases, J lost 9 bases, and 9 bases stayed unmatched. From germline, CDR1 is MGHRA and CDR2 YSYEKL. Here the CDR3 DNA reads TGCGCCAGCAGCCTCCGGACTAGCGGGGGAAGGAGTGAGCAGTTCTTC. It is translated as CASSLRTSGGRSEQFF.

This chain joins TRBV30 and TRBJ2-1, with 11 bases matching TRBD2. V trimming: 5 bases; J trimming: 5 bases; junction bases outside the gene matches: 2. The CDR3 contains 13 residues. The V gene's germline CDR1 is GTSNPN and CDR2 SVGIG (reference sequence). The CDR3 spells CAWVGLADNEQFF. The CDR3 coding sequence is TGTGCCTGGGTGGGACTAGCGGACAATGAGCAGTTCTTC.

The chain joins TRBV23-1 to TRBJ1-2; D perhaps matches TRBD1 (6 bases). TRBV23-1 is an open reading frame, and its role is uncertain. V lost 4 bases and J lost 3, with 15 bases in between. This CDR3 comprises 15 residues. CDR3 amino acids: CASSRMGGLDYGYTF. The CDR3 DNA is TGCGCCAGCAGTCGGATGGGGGGGCTGGACTATGGCTACACCTTC.

This chain links TRBV6-1 with TRBJ2-7; D perhaps matches TRBD1 (5 bases). This CDR3 comprises 13 residues. V gave up 8 bases and J gave up 0 bases, with 11 bases separating them. The germline CDR1 and CDR2 sequences are MNHNS and SASEGT. As DNA, the CDR3 is TGTGCCAGCGAAAACAGGTACTCCTACGAGCAGTACTTC. Protein: CASENRYSYEQYF.

CDR3 nucleotides: TGTGCCAGCAGCTTAGATATTAGTAGCGGGAGCTACGAGCAGTACTTC. Amino acid sequence: CASSLDISSGSYEQYF. The chain recombines TRBV7-2 with TRBJ2-7, with TRBD2 matching over 9 bases. The germline CDR1 and CDR2 sequences are SGHTA and FQGNSA. This CDR3 comprises 16 residues. Trimming removed 1 base from V and 3 bases from J; junction bases left unmatched: 7.

The CDR3 DNA is TGTGCCAGCAGCTTAATCTCTAGAACCCTCGGCGAGCAGTACTTC. This codes for CASSLISRTLGEQYF. The chain carries TRBV5-4 and TRBJ2-7, with D hard to call. V was shortened by 2 bases and J by 6 bases, with 18 bases between the two germline ends. The CDR3 runs to 15 residues. Germline V gene lookup returns CDR1 SGHNT and CDR2 YYREEE (reference sequence).

There are a few counts of this clone. This chain joins TRBV9 and TRBJ1-1; no clear D. This CDR3 comprises 15 residues. The germline V and J ends were trimmed by 3 bases and 0 bases, with 12 bases remaining between them. From germline, CDR1 is SGDLS and CDR2 YYNGEE. In nucleotides, the CDR3 is TGTGCCAGCAGCGCCACCACTGAAATGAACACTGAAGCTTTCTTT. This encodes CASSATTEMNTEAFF.

The V gene is TRBV7-2, the J gene TRBJ2-7; TRBD1 matches 8 bases. This CDR3 region has 15 residues. Germline trimming cut 5 bases from V and 4 bases from J; bases unmatched to any gene: 10. Per germline, CDR1 SGHTA and CDR2 FQGNSA. The CDR3 DNA reads as TGTGCCAGCAGCCGGACCCGGGACAGGACGTACGAGCAGTACTTC. Protein sequence: CASSRTRDRTYEQYF.

The chain combines TRBV2 with TRBJ1-1; TRBD1 might be the D (6 bases). V was pared by 7 bases and J by 4 bases, with 13 bases between. Germline assignment: CDR1 SNHLY and CDR2 FYNNEI. CDR3 length: 13 residues. The CDR3 reads CASILIGGTEAFF. The CDR3 DNA reads as TGTGCCAGCATTTTAATAGGGGGCACTGAAGCTTTCTTT. Variable domain in full (rest from reference TRBV2 and TRBJ1-1): EPEVTQTPSHQVTQMGQEVILRCVPISNHLYFYWYRQILGQKVEFLVSFYNNEISEKSEIFDDQFSVERPDGSNFTLKIRSTKLEDSAMYFCASILIGGTEAFFGQGTRLTVV.

The CDR3 region is CASSILAGDTQYF. The CDR3, as DNA: TGTGCCAGTAGTATACTGGCGGGAGATACGCAGTATTTT. This rearrangement joins TRBV19 to TRBJ2-3; a weak D match, TRBD2 (5 bases). The CDR3 consists of 13 residues. CDR1 LNHDA and CDR2 SQIVND come from the germline V gene (reference sequence). Between the trimmed V and J ends, which lost 2 bases and 5 bases, there was a span of 8 bases.

The DNA of the CDR3 is TGTGCCAGCAGCGTAGGAACTATACCCGTCAATGAGCAGTTCTTC. Translation gives CASSVGTIPVNEQFF. The chain combines TRBV9 with TRBJ2-1; D unclear. Germline CDR1 is SGDLS and CDR2 is YYNGEE. V was trimmed by 0 bases and J by 6 bases, leaving 13 bases between them. The CDR3 extends over 15 amino acids.

The rearrangement links TRBV7-9 to TRBJ2-3, with D unclear. V was shortened by 0 bases and J by 3 bases, with 4 bases between the two germline ends. This CDR3 is built from 13 residues. Per the germline V gene, CDR1 is SEHNR and CDR2 is FQNEAQ (reference sequence). The CDR3 reads CASSLARTDTQYF. The CDR3 region has the DNA TGTGCCAGCAGCTTAGCCCGTACAGATACGCAGTATTTT. Variable domain in full (rest from reference TRBV7-9 and TRBJ2-3): DTGVSQNPRHKITKRGQNVTFRCDPISEHNRLYWYRQTLGQGPEFLTYFQNEAQLEKSRLLSDRFSAERPKGSFSTLEIQRTEQGDSAMYLCASSLARTDTQYFGPGTRLTVL.

This rearrangement joins TRBV28 to TRBJ1-2, with D tentatively TRBD1 (5 bases). Germline V gene lookup returns CDR1 MDHEN and CDR2 SYDVKM. Trimming took off 2 bases at V and 8 bases at J, with 12 bases between the two ends. The CDR3 has 13 residues. CDR3 loop: CASSLRQGEGYTF. Here the CDR3 DNA reads TGTGCCAGCAGTTTACGGCAGGGCGAGGGCTACACCTTC.

The chain uses TRBV4-2 and TRBJ1-2; D is undetermined. The CDR3 has 13 amino acids. Trimming took 0 bases from V and 5 from J, leaving 7 bases between them. Per the germline V gene, CDR1 is LGHNA and CDR2 is YNFKEQ. CDR3 in DNA: TGTGCCAGCAGCCAAGATAGCGAATATGGCTACACCTTC. This gives the protein CASSQDSEYGYTF.

V is TRBV4-3 and J is TRBJ1-2, with a possible D match to TRBD1 (5 bases). Trimming removed 4 bases at V and 7 bases at J, with 25 bases between. The CDR3 consists of 17 residues. Germline loops: CDR1 LGHNA, CDR2 YSLEER. CDR3 in DNA: TGCGCCAGCAGCCCTGACTGGAGAGTGACCAGGGTGGGTGGCTACACCTTC. Protein product: CASSPDWRVTRVGGYTF.

This clone was seen a handful of times. The chain links TRBV4-1 to TRBJ1-1, with TRBD1 identical over 9 bases. This CDR3 is 16 amino acids long. The V gene end was trimmed by 4 bases and the J gene end by 5 bases; junction bases not matched to a gene: 11. Germline-derived CDR1 and CDR2 are MGHRA and YSYEKL. The CDR3, as DNA: TGCGCCAGCAGCCGAACCTTCCGGGACAGGGAGACTGAAGCTTTCTTT. Protein: CASSRTFRDRETEAFF.

The chain has TRBV12-5 and TRBJ2-1; 7 positions agree with TRBD1. The CDR3 runs 15 residues. Trimming took 7 bases from V and 1 from J; bases not matched to a gene: 7. Germline CDR1 reads LGHNT; CDR2 reads FRNRAP. The CDR3 region is CASAPQTGSYNEQFF. The CDR3 DNA reads as TGTGCTAGTGCCCCACAGACAGGGTCCTACAATGAGCAGTTCTTC.

This chain connects TRBV6-5 to TRBJ1-1, with D perhaps TRBD1 (6 bases). Trimming shortened V by 2 bases and J by 11 bases, and 15 bases separated the two germline ends. Looked up from germline, CDR1 is MNHEY and CDR2 is SVGAGI. The CDR3 sequence is 13 residues long. The CDR3 sequence is CASSYEGGERAFF. CDR3 in DNA: TGTGCCAGCAGTTACGAAGGGGGGGAGCGGGCTTTCTTT.

This chain links TRBV27 with TRBJ1-5, with unresolved D. The CDR3 covers 14 residues. Trimming removed 4 bases at V and 0 bases at J, with 7 bases between. Germline loops: CDR1 MNHEY, CDR2 SMNVEV (reference sequence). In nucleotides, the CDR3 is TGTGCCAGCAGTTACAGCAATAGCAATCAGCCCCAGCATTTT. As protein: CASSYSNSNQPQHF.

The chain couples TRBV13 to TRBJ1-1; 8 bases match TRBD1. Looked up from germline, CDR1 is PRHDT and CDR2 is FYEKMQ (reference sequence). The CDR3 contains 14 residues. Unmatched junction bases numbered 3, after V lost 2 bases and J lost 4 bases. The CDR3 DNA is TGTGCCAGCAGCTTATGGACAGGGCCCACTGAAGCTTTCTTT. Residues: CASSLWTGPTEAFF.

The chain couples TRBV4-1 to TRBJ1-4; D is uncertain. The CDR3 consists of 14 residues. Looked up from germline, CDR1 is MGHRA and CDR2 is YSYEKL. Between the trimmed V and J ends, which lost 0 bases and 8 bases, there was a span of 10 bases. The CDR3 nucleotides read TGCGCCAGCAGCCAAGAAGGGCGAGGGGAAAAACTGTTTTTT. Translating it yields CASSQEGRGEKLFF.

Only a few counts were recorded for this clone. This chain uses TRBV30 with TRBJ2-5, with D tentatively TRBD1 (6 bases). Trimming took off 2 bases at V and 2 bases at J, with 12 bases between the two ends. Germline-derived CDR1 and CDR2 are GTSNPN and SVGIG (reference sequence). This CDR3 has 14 residues. The CDR3 DNA is TGTGCCTGGAGTTTTGGGGGCGGACAAGAGACCCAGTACTTC. Protein product: CAWSFGGGQETQYF.

CDR3 residues: CASSLSGFVSKNIQYF. In DNA form, the CDR3 reads TGTGCCAGCAGTTTATCGGGTTTTGTATCCAAAAACATTCAGTACTTC. V usage is TRBV28 and J usage is TRBJ2-4; D is unclear. Germline CDR1 and CDR2: MDHEN and SYDVKM. The CDR3 contains 16 residues. V was trimmed by 1 base and J by 2 bases, leaving 12 bases between them.

V gene TRBV6-6 combines with J gene TRBJ1-2; 7 bases map to TRBD1. The CDR3 has 14 amino acids. The V segment lost 5 bases and the J segment 4 bases; nucleotides outside the gene matches: 7. Looked up from germline, CDR1 is MNHNY and CDR2 is SVGAGI (reference sequence). The CDR3 region is CASSSTRDSYGYTF. DNA for the CDR3: TGTGCCAGCAGTAGCACCCGGGACAGCTATGGCTACACCTTC.

This chain connects TRBV7-9 to TRBJ2-7; possible D gene TRBD1, 5 bases. The CDR3 runs to 16 residues. The germline V gene has CDR1 SEHNR and CDR2 FQNEAQ (reference sequence). V was clipped by 8 bases and J by 4 bases, with 24 bases between them. The CDR3 nucleotides read TGTGCCAGCTTAGGGGCAGACGGACGGGCCCCATACGAGCAGTACTTC. It yields the protein CASLGADGRAPYEQYF. Drawing the rest from reference TRBV7-9 and TRBJ2-7, the complete variable domain is DTGVSQNPRHKITKRGQNVTFRCDPISEHNRLYWYRQTLGQGPEFLTYFQNEAQLEKSRLLSDRFSAERPKGSFSTLEIQRTEQGDSAMYLCASLGADGRAPYEQYFGPGTRLTVT.

The chain employs TRBV4-2 and TRBJ1-4; D remains ambiguous. CDR1 is LGHNA and CDR2 is YNFKEQ in the germline V gene. This CDR3 region has 12 residues. The V end lost 2 bases, the J end lost 7 bases, and 5 bases lay between the germline ends. CDR3: CASSQLGEKLFF. The CDR3 DNA reads TGTGCCAGCAGCCAACTAGGTGAAAAACTGTTTTTT.

This clone was observed a few times. J is TRBJ2-7 and V is TRBV29-1, with 8 positions matching TRBD1. The ends lost 7 bases at V and 3 bases at J; junction bases unmatched: 5. CDR1 and CDR2 (germline): SQVTM, ANQGSEA. This CDR3 is built from 12 residues. The DNA for the CDR3 is TGCAGCGGTCGGACAGGGCTCTACGAGCAGTACTTC. Its protein product is CSGRTGLYEQYF.

This rearrangement joins TRBV19 to TRBJ2-2, with TRBD1 matching 10 bases. The CDR3 runs to 14 residues. CDR1 and CDR2 from the germline V gene are LNHDA and SQIVND (reference sequence). After removal of 6 bases from V and 6 bases from J, the junction contained 4 bases not matched to a gene. The CDR3 reads CASRGTGVAGELFF. The CDR3 DNA sequence: TGTGCCAGTAGGGGGACAGGGGTGGCCGGGGAGCTGTTTTTT.